The rows below give T cell receptor beta chains drawn from one sample of a study of neurological immune-mediated disorders. TCRdb called the 5' RACE reads again in MiXCR, with one record for every CDR3 protein. The sample carries 35,000 to 40,000 distinct CDR3 sequences, 11% recorded once. Sample: CD4+ T cells from blood. The receptors were sampled from a woman under 40 with HTLV-1-associated myelopathy (HAM/TSP). The CDR3 runs from the conserved cysteine through the conserved F or W. D genes are given only for firm matches. Where a row states a size, it is once, few, many or the class of an expanded clone; other rows omit it.

j_call clone_size d_call v_call cdr3_nt cdr3_aa
TRBJ2-2 many . TRBV10-1 TGCGCCAGCAGGGATACCGGGGAGCTGTTTTTT CASRDTGELFF
TRBJ1-2 many TRBD1 TRBV20-1 TGCAGTGCTAGACCGACAGGGGGCTCTCCCTATGGCTACACCTTC CSARPTGGSPYGYTF
TRBJ1-3 many TRBD1 TRBV20-1 TGCAGTGCAACCGACAGGGGCCTTAGAAACACCATATATTTT CSATDRGLRNTIYF
TRBJ1-1 . TRBD1 TRBV29-1 TGCAGCGTCGGGACAGCCATGAACACTGAAGCTTTCTTT CSVGTAMNTEAFF
TRBJ2-1 many TRBD1 TRBV5-1 TGCGCCAGCAGCTTGGGACAGGGTAACAATGAGCAGTTCTTC CASSLGQGNNEQFF
TRBJ1-5 many . TRBV20-1 TGCAGTGCCGATGGGGGGAGAAGCAATCAGCCCCAGCATTTT CSADGGRSNQPQHF
TRBJ2-5 many . TRBV5-1 TGCGCCAGCAGCTCCCAGGTCGGGGAGACCCAGTACTTC CASSSQVGETQYF
TRBJ2-2 . TRBD1 TRBV7-2 TGTGCCAGCACCAAACGACAGGGGACCGGGGAGCTGTTTTTT CASTKRQGTGELFF
TRBJ2-1 many . TRBV27 TGTGCCAGCAGTTCGACCCCCCGGCAGCCCCCTGAGCAGTTCTTC CASSSTPRQPPEQFF
TRBJ2-1 many TRBD2 TRBV4-2 TGTGCCAGCAGCCAAGATGCCGGGGGGGCCTCCTACAATGAGCAGTTCTTC CASSQDAGGASYNEQFF
TRBJ1-5 many . TRBV5-6 TGTGCCAGCAGCTTACGGTCAGGGCGGAATAGCAATCAGCCCCAGCATTTT CASSLRSGRNSNQPQHF
TRBJ2-1 few TRBD2 TRBV18 TGTGCCAGCTCACGGGAGCTCCTAGCGGAGAGATACAATGAGCAGTTCTTC CASSRELLAERYNEQFF
TRBJ1-6 many . TRBV7-2 TGTGCCAGCAGCATAACCGGGACTTCACCCCTCCACTTT CASSITGTSPLHF
TRBJ2-2 many TRBD1 TRBV10-3 TGTGCCATCAGTGTGGGACAGGGATCCGGGGAGCTGTTTTTT CAISVGQGSGELFF
TRBJ1-2 many . TRBV2 TGTGCCAGCATGTTACGACCTACGACATCCTCGAACTATGGCTACACCTTC CASMLRPTTSSNYGYTF
TRBJ1-6 many . TRBV5-6 TGTGCCAGCAGCCCGGAGCGCCTTGATAATTCACCCCTCCACTTT CASSPERLDNSPLHF
TRBJ2-2 many TRBD2 TRBV7-8 TGTGCCAGCAGCTCAGTAGCGGGGGGGAACACCGGGGAGCTGTTTTTT CASSSVAGGNTGELFF
TRBJ2-7 many . TRBV20-1 TGCAGTGCTAGAGGGAATGGGGGTCTGCCCTCCTACGAGCAGTACTTC CSARGNGGLPSYEQYF
TRBJ2-7 many . TRBV5-1 TGCGCCAGCAGCACCTCGGGACCGGGGATATACGAGCAGTACTTC CASSTSGPGIYEQYF
TRBJ2-3 many TRBD2 TRBV11-3 TGTGCCAGCAGCATTGGGGGGGCAGATACGCAGTATTTT CASSIGGADTQYF
TRBJ1-5 many . TRBV5-1 TGCGCCAGCAGCTTGGATGGTTTCAATCAGCCCCAGCATTTT CASSLDGFNQPQHF
TRBJ1-1 many . TRBV20-1 TGCAGTGCTAGATCCCGACAGGCTCCGAACACTGAAGCTTTCTTT CSARSRQAPNTEAFF
TRBJ2-7 medium-sized TRBD2 TRBV3-1 TGTGCCAGCAGCCCAGAAGCGGGGCGGACCTACGAGCAGTACTTC CASSPEAGRTYEQYF
TRBJ2-7 many . TRBV5-1 TGCGCCAGCAGTAAGGAGGCGACCAGGGGGGCCTACGAGCAGTACTTC CASSKEATRGAYEQYF
TRBJ1-5 many . TRBV20-1 TGCAGTGCTAGTTCGGGAATCGATCAGCCCCAGCATTTT CSASSGIDQPQHF
TRBJ1-2 many . TRBV5-1 TGCGCCAGCAGATTGACTGCTAACTATGGCTACACCTTC CASRLTANYGYTF
TRBJ1-1 medium-sized TRBD1 TRBV29-1 TGCAGCGGAGGACAGGGGCAAAGAATGAACACTGAAGCTTTCTTT CSGGQGQRMNTEAFF
TRBJ1-1 many . TRBV12-3/TRBV12-4 TGTGCCAGCAGTATCACAGCTTTGAACACTGAAGCTTTCTTT CASSITALNTEAFF
TRBJ2-4 many TRBD2 TRBV28 TGTGCCAGCAGTTCCCGCGGGGGCGGGGGGGCGATGAGGGTAGCCAAAAACATTCAGTACTTC CASSSRGGGGAMRVAKNIQYF
TRBJ1-3 many . TRBV6-5 TGTGCCAGCAGTTACTCTCGGCAGAGCTCTGGAAACACCATATATTTT CASSYSRQSSGNTIYF
TRBJ2-3 many . TRBV4-1 TGCGCCAGCAGCCTCAGGACAGAAGCAACAGATACGCAGTATTTT CASSLRTEATDTQYF
TRBJ2-3 . . TRBV20-1 TGCAGTGCTACCACCGGGGGATCGCATAGCACAGATACGCAGTATTTT CSATTGGSHSTDTQYF
TRBJ1-1 many . TRBV7-9 TGTGCCAGCAGCTTAGGGACGATGAACACTGAAGCTTTCTTT CASSLGTMNTEAFF
TRBJ1-2 many . TRBV12-3/TRBV12-4 TGTGCCAGCAGTTTCAGAGGGCTTGGCTACACCTTC CASSFRGLGYTF
TRBJ2-7 many TRBD1 TRBV3-1 TGTGCCAGCAGCCAAGCAAGGGGGCGCGTCGACGAGCAGTACTTC CASSQARGRVDEQYF
TRBJ2-3 many TRBD2 TRBV20-1 TGCAGTGCAAAGACTAGCGGAAACACAGATACGCAGTATTTT CSAKTSGNTDTQYF
TRBJ1-3 many . TRBV5-1 TGCGCCAGCAGGAAGGACTCGAGGTCTGGAAACACCATATATTTT CASRKDSRSGNTIYF
TRBJ1-3 many . TRBV10-3 TGTGCCATCCGAAATGAGGGACGACGGGACTCTGGAAACACCATATATTTT CAIRNEGRRDSGNTIYF
TRBJ2-5 many TRBD1 TRBV5-1 TGCGCCAGCAGCCCAGGGACAGATCAAGAGACCCAGTACTTC CASSPGTDQETQYF
TRBJ2-7 many . TRBV5-1 TGCGCCAGCAGCTTGGACCCAGGGATTTCCTACGAGCAGTACTTC CASSLDPGISYEQYF
TRBJ2-3 . . TRBV6-5 TGTGCCAGCAAGGATCGGGTGACAGATACGCAGTATTTT CASKDRVTDTQYF
TRBJ2-7 many TRBD1 TRBV27 TGTGCCAGCAGTCCCGGACAGGGGGGTTTTTTAAAGCAGTACTTC CASSPGQGGFLKQYF
TRBJ2-2 . . TRBV5-1 TGCGCCAGCAGCTTGGCCGAGGTAGGCACAGGGGAGCTGTTTTTT CASSLAEVGTGELFF
TRBJ2-1 . . TRBV20-1 TGCAGTGCTAAAGCCAGTGAGCAGTTCTTC CSAKASEQFF
TRBJ1-5 many . TRBV7-2 TGTGCCAGCAGCTTAGACGGGATTCAGCCCCAGCATTTT CASSLDGIQPQHF
TRBJ1-5 many TRBD1 TRBV6-1 TGTGCCAGCAGTGAAAGGCAGACGGACAGGGGCATTCGGGGCAATCAGCCCCAGCATTTT CASSERQTDRGIRGNQPQHF
TRBJ2-1 many . TRBV11-2 TGTGCCAGCAGCTTTGAGGGCCTGGGCGGCGAGCAGTTCTTC CASSFEGLGGEQFF
TRBJ2-7 many . TRBV5-1 TGCGCCAGCAGCGTGGACGGGACCTACGAGCAGTACTTC CASSVDGTYEQYF
TRBJ2-7 many TRBD2 TRBV7-2 TGTGCCAGCAGCTTAGGCGGGGGGGCCGTCGAGCAGTACTTC CASSLGGGAVEQYF
TRBJ1-3 many . TRBV3-1 TGTGCCAGCAGCCAAGATACGACCTCTGGAAACACCATATATTTT CASSQDTTSGNTIYF
TRBJ1-3 few . TRBV6-6 TGTGCCAGCACTCTAATGAGTTACTCTGGAAACACCATATATTTT CASTLMSYSGNTIYF
TRBJ1-2 many . TRBV20-1 TGCAGTGCGCGAAGGGCGGGGATTAACTATGGCTACACCTTC CSARRAGINYGYTF
TRBJ1-3 many . TRBV4-2 TGTGCCAGCAGCGCCCACCGACAGGACCAACTTGGAAACACCATATATTTT CASSAHRQDQLGNTIYF